One and the same sample provided the 18 T cell receptor beta chains below, sequenced in a study of molecular identifiers for immune sequencing clone quantification. TCRdb re-called the PCR reads through MiXCR, storing one row per CDR3 protein. The sample lists under 800,000 distinct CDR3 sequences; 25% were seen once. Sequencing was done on a sample of naive CD8+ T cells from blood, with Jurkat cell RNA spiked in. The subset is: FACS-sorted CD8+CD4-CCR7+CD45RA+ naive T cells. The receptors shown here come from a human donor in good health. Some libraries in this study had Jurkat cell RNA spiked in.

This chain uses TRBV12-3 or TRBV12-4 with TRBJ1-2; D gene uncertain. Trimming shortened V by 3 bases and J by 3 bases, and 8 bases separated the two germline ends. CDR3 size: 13 residues. CDR3 protein: CASSFGRDYGYTF. Here the CDR3 DNA reads TGTGCCAGCAGTTTTGGTCGGGACTATGGCTACACCTTC.

As regards this clonotype: Germline is not matched at one junction end, which may reflect a read error. The chain recombines TRBV20-1 with TRBJ1-2, with D hard to call. CDR1 and CDR2 (germline): DFQATT, SNEGSKA (reference sequence). CDR3 size: 14 residues. The CDR3 nucleotides read TGCAGTGCTAGAGATACGCCAGAACTCTATGGCTACGCCTTC. It codes for CSARDTPELYGYAF.

This clonotype has just a few counts. This chain uses TRBV4-1 with TRBJ2-7, with 13 bases aligning to TRBD2. Per the germline V gene, CDR1 is MGHRA and CDR2 is YSYEKL. The trim removed 2 bases at V and 7 bases at J, leaving 11 bases unmatched. This CDR3 has 17 residues. CDR3 protein: CASSQQIGLAGEEEQYF. Written as DNA, the CDR3 is TGCGCCAGCAGCCAACAAATCGGACTAGCGGGAGAAGAAGAGCAGTACTTC.

As regards this clonotype: The junction and the germline gene differ at one end; a read error may be behind it. The V and J genes are TRBV7-9 and TRBJ2-7; perhaps TRBD2 as D (5 bases). There are 13 residues in the CDR3. Germline V CDR1 and CDR2: SEHNR, FQNEAQ (reference sequence). The CDR3 is CPSSPTGNHEQYF. As DNA, the CDR3 is TGTCCCAGCAGCCCGACCGGGAACCACGAGCAGTACTTC. Drawing the rest from reference TRBV7-9 and TRBJ2-7, the complete variable domain is DTGVSQNPRHKITKRGQNVTFRCDPISEHNRLYWYRQTLGQGPEFLTYFQNEAQLEKSRLLSDRFSAERPKGSFSTLEIQRTEQGDSAMYLCPSSPTGNHEQYFGPGTRLTVT.

This clonotype was seen more than once but under ten times. The V call is TRBV10-3, the J call TRBJ2-5; 12 nucleotides align to TRBD2. Per the germline V gene, CDR1 is ENHRY and CDR2 is SYGVKD. Trimming at V came to 8 bases and at J to 5 bases, leaving 9 bases not matched to a gene. The CDR3 has 15 residues. This CDR3 reads CAISTSGGSGETQYF. The CDR3, as DNA: TGTGCCATCTCGACTAGCGGGGGATCGGGGGAGACCCAGTACTTC.

This clonotype was counted a few times. The V call is TRBV11-2, the J call TRBJ1-1, with D tentatively TRBD1 (5 bases). The CDR3 contains 13 residues. V gave up 3 bases and J gave up 11 bases, with 16 bases separating them. Germline CDR1 is SGHAT and CDR2 is FQNNGV. CDR3 in amino acids: CASSLGGAAWAFF. The CDR3 DNA sequence: TGTGCCAGCAGCTTGGGGGGAGCCGCGTGGGCTTTCTTT.

This clonotype was detected only a few times. This sequence joins TRBV7-3 and TRBJ2-7, with TRBD1 matching over 7 bases. The length of the CDR3 is 14 residues. The V gene's germline CDR1 is SGHTA and CDR2 FQGTGA. V was clipped by 3 bases and J by 4 bases; unmatched bases: 6. The CDR3: CASSFETGPYEQYF. The CDR3 DNA sequence: TGTGCCAGCAGCTTCGAGACAGGGCCTTACGAGCAGTACTTC.

Many counts were recorded for this clonotype. The chain joins TRBV5-1 to TRBJ1-1, with 7 bases aligning to TRBD1. This CDR3 spans 18 amino acids. Looked up from germline, CDR1 is SGHRS and CDR2 is YFSETQ. Unmatched junction bases numbered 19, after V lost 1 base and J lost 7 bases. The CDR3 nucleotides read TGCGCCAGCAGCTTGACGCCTTCTAGCAGGGGGGATTTTGATGAAGCTTTCTTT. Translating gives CASSLTPSSRGDFDEAFF.

For this clonotype: One base away lies a much larger clone, so this may be a sequencing read error. This rearrangement joins TRBV20-1 to TRBJ2-7; 7 nucleotides match TRBD1. Germline CDR1 is DFQATT and CDR2 is SNEGSKA (reference sequence). This CDR3 comprises 16 residues. The CDR3 bases are TGCGGTGCTCCCCTCTTGAGGACAGGAAATCGGTACGAGCAGTACTTC. This translates into CGAPLLRTGNRYEQYF.

This sequence joins TRBV27 and TRBJ2-7, with TRBD1 matching over 7 bases. The CDR3 loop spans 15 amino acids. The germline V gene has CDR1 MNHEY and CDR2 SMNVEV (reference sequence). J was trimmed by 6 bases and V by 1 base; bases with no gene match: 9. CDR3 residues: CASSLFPGTAVEQYF. The DNA for the CDR3 is TGTGCCAGCAGTTTATTCCCCGGGACAGCTGTCGAGCAGTACTTC.

In the case of this clonotype: A much more abundant neighbour one base away suggests this may be a read error. The chain couples TRBV12-3 or TRBV12-4 to TRBJ2-3, with 9 bases matching TRBD2. The junction had 8 bases not matched to a gene; V was cut back by 5 bases and J by 2 bases. The CDR3 is 16 residues long. The DNA of the CDR3 is TGTGCCAGCAGTATCGTACAGGGACTAGCCACAGATACGCAGTATTTT. Amino acids: CASSIVQGLATDTQYF.

This rearrangement joins TRBV2 to TRBJ2-1; 9 bases are a match to TRBD2. Germline assignment: CDR1 SNHLY and CDR2 FYNNEI. V dropped 3 bases and J dropped 0; count of bases not matched to a gene: 9. The CDR3 is made up of 18 amino acids. The CDR3, as DNA: TGTGCCAGCAGTGAGGGGTTAGCGGGAGCGGGCTCCTACAATGAGCAGTTCTTC. This sequence encodes CASSEGLAGAGSYNEQFF.

The chain joins TRBV7-9 to TRBJ1-2; perhaps TRBD1 as D (6 bases). The CDR3 spans 17 residues. Trimming took off 4 bases at V and 2 bases at J, with 20 bases between the two ends. In germline, CDR1 is SEHNR, CDR2 FQNEAQ (reference sequence). The CDR3 DNA sequence: TGTGCCAGCAGCTCTAAGTGGGGGCAACCTTCCAACTATGGCTACACCTTC. This codes for CASSSKWGQPSNYGYTF.

This clonotype was counted ten times or more. The chain employs TRBV29-1 and TRBJ2-3; tentatively, D is TRBD1 (5 bases). Trimming removed 5 bases at V and 3 bases at J, with 6 bases between. CDR1 and CDR2 (germline): SQVTM, ANQGSEA. The CDR3 is 11 amino acids. As DNA, the CDR3 is TGCAGCGTTTCAGGGACAGATACGCAGTATTTT. This encodes CSVSGTDTQYF.

This clonotype was recorded at least ten times. The chain couples TRBV13 to TRBJ2-3, with TRBD1 matching over 9 bases. CDR3 size: 16 residues. Per the germline V gene, CDR1 is PRHDT and CDR2 is FYEKMQ (reference sequence). The V gene end was trimmed by 5 bases and the J gene end by 0 bases; junction bases not matched to a gene: 6. CDR3 bases: TGTGCCAGCAGCCCCAGGACAGGGGAGAGCACAGATACGCAGTATTTT. The encoded protein is CASSPRTGESTDTQYF.

This clonotype showed up just a few times. The chain joins TRBV19 to TRBJ1-1; D is uncertain. V was cut by 5 bases and J by 8 bases, with 6 bases left in between. Germline loops: CDR1 LNHDA, CDR2 SQIVND (reference sequence). The CDR3 extends over 10 amino acids. The CDR3 is CASSDGEAFF. Written as DNA, the CDR3 is TGTGCCAGTAGTGACGGGGAAGCTTTCTTT.

With regard to this clonotype: This may arise from a read error, as a much more abundant clone is one base away. This CDR3 reads CAGRTGTGAFF. CDR3 in DNA: TGTGCCGGAAGAACGGGGACTGGAGCTTTCTTT. The chain has TRBV6-2 or TRBV6-3 and TRBJ1-1; TRBD1 might be the D (5 bases). The CDR3 is 11 residues long. CDR1 is MNHEY and CDR2 is SVGEGT in the germline V gene.

The rearrangement links TRBV5-5 to TRBJ2-5; TRBD1 matches at 8 bases. J gave up 5 bases and V 4 bases, and 10 bases lay outside the gene matches. The germline V gene has CDR1 SGHKS and CDR2 YYEKEE (reference sequence). CDR3 length: 15 residues. CDR3 loop: CASSQDRERLETQYF. The CDR3 DNA is TGTGCCAGCAGCCAGGACAGGGAGCGCCTGGAGACCCAGTACTTC. Full variable domain (outside the CDR3, taken from reference TRBV5-5 and TRBJ2-5): DAGVTQSPTHLIKTRGQQVTLRCSPISGHKSVSWYQQVLGQGPQFIFQYYEKEERGRGNFPDRFSARQFPNYSSELNVNALLLGDSALYLCASSQDRERLETQYFGPGTRLLVL.